This T cell receptor beta chain was found in a study of identifying expanded T cells in peripheral blood. Study outcomes and limitations: Clone count variance between roughly 2-week samples rose with total template count. About 1.2 clones differed between technical replicates, versus around 16 and 19 over time.

Concerning this clone itself: Its antigen is unknown.

Some clones are missing from TCRdb's copy, which holds only in-frame ones; the method was immunoSEQ multiplex PCR. Of over 85,000 clones listed, approximately 89% were seen once; the top ten hold less than 15%. The CDR3 spans 14 residues. Germline CDR1 SNHLY, CDR2 FYNNEI. V was pared by 7 bases and J by 5 bases, with 15 bases between. Collection occurred without any documented infections or immune events in donors. The clonotype comes from a person aged 18 to 75 in good health. This sequence joins TRBV2 and TRBJ1-5; possibly TRBD1 for D (5 bases). The sequenced sample was blood. CDR3 region: CASNRIGGDQPQHF. The CDR3 nucleotides read TGTGCCAGCAACCGGATCGGGGGGGATCAGCCCCAGCATTTT.